The source of this T cell receptor beta chain is a study of blood T cell repertoires in COVID-19. Looked up from germline, CDR1 is MNHEY and CDR2 is SMNVEV (reference sequence). V lost 4 bases and J 5 bases, leaving 8 bases between the germline ends. This CDR3 spans 12 amino acids. In the source study's methods: The authors estimated nucleated cell counts from reference gene primer amplification. The table came from immunoSEQ multiplex PCR; TCRdb's copy has only in-frame clones and leaves some out. The DNA was the basis for D and trimming; V, J and clone size are from that table. The repertoire holds some 300,000 clones, with roughly 88% as singletons.

The source is a woman in her thirties who had recovered from COVID-19. Source material: peripheral blood. The V call is TRBV27, the J call TRBJ1-2; the D gene is possibly TRBD1 (5 bases). Written as DNA, the CDR3 is TGTGCCAGCAGTTATACAGGATATGGCTACACCTTC. Residues: CASSYTGYGYTF.